The source of this TCR beta chain is a study of OX40 agonist ivuxolimab in advanced cancers. This CDR3 has 14 amino acids. Trimming took 0 bases from V and 6 from J, leaving 11 bases between them. The V gene's germline CDR1 is SGHKS and CDR2 YYEKEE (reference sequence). Sequenced by immunoSEQ multiplex PCR; TCRdb stores in-frame clones only, minus some. The table lists about 61,000 clones, about nine tenths of them singletons. Sequences were derived from CD4+ or CD8+ T cells sorted from blood, sampled in a trial of the OX40 agonist ivuxolimab. The receptor comes from an adult with an advanced solid tumor such as melanoma, head and neck, liver or kidney cancer. The rearrangement joins TRBV5-5 to TRBJ2-3; D possibly uses TRBD1 or TRBD2 (6 bases each). DNA of the CDR3: TGTGCCAGCAGCTTGGTAGGGGGAGGTGATACGCAGTATTTT. It yields the protein CASSLVGGGDTQYF.